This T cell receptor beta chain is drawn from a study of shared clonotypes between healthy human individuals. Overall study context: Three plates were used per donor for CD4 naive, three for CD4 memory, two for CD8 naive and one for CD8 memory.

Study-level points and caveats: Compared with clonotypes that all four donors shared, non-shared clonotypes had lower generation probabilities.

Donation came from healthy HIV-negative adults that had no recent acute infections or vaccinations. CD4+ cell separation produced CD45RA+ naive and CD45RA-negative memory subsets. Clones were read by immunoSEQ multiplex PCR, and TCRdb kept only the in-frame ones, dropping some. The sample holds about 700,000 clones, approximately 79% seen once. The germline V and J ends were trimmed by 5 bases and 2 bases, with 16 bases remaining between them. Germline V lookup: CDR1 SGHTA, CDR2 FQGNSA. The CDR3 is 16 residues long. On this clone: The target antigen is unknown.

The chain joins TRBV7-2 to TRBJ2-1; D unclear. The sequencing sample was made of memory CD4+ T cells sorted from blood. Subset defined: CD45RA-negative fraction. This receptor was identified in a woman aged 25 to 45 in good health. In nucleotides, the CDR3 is TGTGCCAGCAGCGTGTACTTGCATAACACCTACAATGAGCAGTTCTTC. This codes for CASSVYLHNTYNEQFF.